This passage covers 18 T cell receptor beta chains from one sample sequenced in a study of shared clonotypes between healthy human individuals. Assay: immunoSEQ multiplex PCR; the TCRdb copy retains only in-frame clones and omits some. The data show some 1,100,000 clones, approximately 80% seen once. Sequencing used memory CD4+ T cells from PBMCs. Subset of the sample: CD45RA-negative fraction. The receptors were gathered from a man younger than 30 in good health. Some clones in this sample may be carry-over from other donors' samples.

This rearrangement joins TRBV19 to TRBJ1-5, with TRBD1 as a possible D gene (6 bases). This CDR3 spans 18 amino acids. Germline loops: CDR1 LNHDA, CDR2 SQIVND (reference sequence). Trimming cost V 3 bases and J 2 bases, with 20 bases left between them. CDR3 residues: CASSMDPTGRSGNQPQHF. DNA for the CDR3: TGTGCCAGTAGTATGGACCCAACAGGGAGGTCCGGCAATCAGCCCCAGCATTTT.

This chain connects TRBV28 to TRBJ2-1; 7 nucleotides agree with TRBD2. Germline CDR1 reads MDHEN; CDR2 reads SYDVKM. The CDR3 covers 15 residues. Trimming cost V 6 bases and J 4 bases; bases outside gene matches: 9. The CDR3 region has the DNA TGTGCCAGCAGCCTCGGGGCAGCGGGATACAATGAGCAGTTCTTC. As protein: CASSLGAAGYNEQFF.

This clone was recorded once. This chain connects TRBV11-3 to TRBJ2-1, with 9 bases matching TRBD2. Germline CDR1 is SGHNT and CDR2 is YENEEA. The trim removed 1 base at V and 5 bases at J, leaving 9 bases unmatched. This CDR3 has 17 residues. Here the CDR3 reads CASSLGLGGRGDNEQFF. CDR3 DNA sequence: TGTGCCAGCAGCTTAGGGCTAGGCGGGAGGGGGGACAATGAGCAGTTCTTC.

For this clone: This sample includes further DNA sequences coding for the same CDR3. This chain links TRBV14 with TRBJ1-3; D ambiguous. Germline V gives CDR1 SGHDN, CDR2 FVKESK. This CDR3 contains 12 residues. Trimming took 2 bases from V and 4 from J, leaving 3 bases between them. The CDR3 sequence: CASSQLGNTIYF. The CDR3 DNA sequence: TGTGCCAGCAGCCAACTGGGAAACACCATATATTTT.

The chain couples TRBV2 to TRBJ1-2; a possible D gene is TRBD1 (6 bases). Germline CDR1 reads SNHLY; CDR2 reads FYNNEI. V lost 3 bases and J 1 base, leaving 12 bases between the germline ends. CDR3 size: 15 residues. For the CDR3, the DNA is TGTGCCAGCAGTGAGGGGACACCTTTTAACTATGGCTACACCTTC. Its protein product is CASSEGTPFNYGYTF.

This chain joins TRBV9 and TRBJ2-5; D gene uncertain. CDR3 size: 14 residues. The germline V gene has CDR1 SGDLS and CDR2 YYNGEE. V lost 1 base and J lost 4, with 11 bases in between. The CDR3 spells CASSVFATAETQYF. The CDR3 bases are TGTGCCAGCAGCGTATTCGCCACAGCAGAGACCCAGTACTTC.

V is TRBV11-2 and J is TRBJ1-4; D uncertain. Germline V gene data show CDR1 as SGHAT and CDR2 as FQNNGV. The V end was cut by 1 base, the J end by 4 bases, with 7 bases between. This CDR3 comprises 14 residues. This CDR3 reads CASSLGHLNEKLFF. Written as DNA, the CDR3 is TGTGCCAGCAGCTTAGGACACCTTAATGAAAAACTGTTTTTT.

In DNA, the CDR3 is TGTGCCAGCAGTGAATATGTAGCGGGAGCACCGGGGAATGAGCAGTTCTTC. Translating it yields CASSEYVAGAPGNEQFF. The V call is TRBV6-1, the J call TRBJ2-1; 9 bases map to TRBD2. Germline CDR1 reads MNHNS; CDR2 reads SASEGT. V gave up 2 bases and J gave up 7 bases; unmatched junction bases: 12. This CDR3 region has 17 residues.

This chain joins TRBV6-6 and TRBJ2-3, with 8 bases identical to TRBD2. CDR3 size: 16 residues. Trimming cost V 0 bases and J 5 bases; bases outside gene matches: 7. CDR1 and CDR2 (germline): MNHNY, SVGAGI (reference sequence). The CDR3 loop reads CASSYSGGRQGDTQYF. DNA of the CDR3: TGTGCCAGCAGTTACTCGGGCGGGAGGCAAGGAGATACGCAGTATTTT.

The rearrangement joins TRBV4-3 to TRBJ2-1; D gene ambiguous. V lost 0 bases, J lost 1 base, and 7 bases lay in between. In germline, CDR1 is LGHNA, CDR2 YSLEER. The CDR3 length is 15 residues. This CDR3 reads CASSQEGGSYNEQFF. The CDR3 DNA sequence: TGCGCCAGCAGCCAAGAGGGTGGGTCCTACAATGAGCAGTTCTTC.

V usage is TRBV11-2 and J usage is TRBJ1-1; 9 nucleotides agree with TRBD1. This CDR3 comprises 16 residues. The J segment lost 2 bases and the V segment lost 1 base, leaving 5 bases of the junction unmatched. Germline V gene data show CDR1 as SGHAT and CDR2 as FQNNGV. CDR3 nucleotides: TGTGCCAGCAGCTTAGCCCTGGGACAGGGCAACACTGAAGCTTTCTTT. Translating gives CASSLALGQGNTEAFF.

The chain employs TRBV28 and TRBJ1-1; perhaps TRBD1 as D (5 bases). V was shortened by 2 bases and J by 7 bases, with 11 bases between the two germline ends. CDR1 is MDHEN and CDR2 is SYDVKM in the germline V gene. The CDR3 is 13 amino acids. CDR3 amino acids: CASSLGWQGEAFF. In nucleotides, the CDR3 is TGTGCCAGCAGTTTAGGGTGGCAGGGTGAAGCTTTCTTT.

The gene calls are TRBV20-1 and TRBJ2-5; D is possibly TRBD1 (6 bases). Germline V gene sequence: CDR1 DFQATT, CDR2 SNEGSKA (reference sequence). CDR3 length: 11 amino acids. CDR3: CRGGPGETQYF. The DNA of the CDR3 is TGCAGAGGGGGACCCGGAGAGACCCAGTACTTC.

The chain has TRBV5-1 and TRBJ2-2, with 9 bases matching TRBD1. V lost 7 bases, J lost 5 bases, and 6 bases stayed unmatched. CDR3 length: 14 amino acids. The germline gives CDR1 SGHRS, CDR2 YFSETQ. CDR3 DNA: TGCGCCAGCGGGGGACAGGGTCGAACCGGGGAGCTGTTTTTT. Protein: CASGGQGRTGELFF.

V and J are TRBV7-9 and TRBJ1-5, with D uncertain. This CDR3 has 13 residues. Germline values: CDR1 SEHNR, CDR2 FQNEAQ (reference sequence). The ends were cut back, 1 base at V and 5 bases at J, with 6 bases in the middle. The CDR3 region is CASSLDSDQPQHF. Here the CDR3 DNA reads TGTGCCAGCAGCTTAGATTCGGATCAGCCCCAGCATTTT.

V gene TRBV7-2 combines with J gene TRBJ2-7; 9 bases are a match to TRBD2. V trimming: 5 bases; J trimming: 9 bases; junction bases outside the gene matches: 11. CDR3 length equals 14 residues. Germline V gene data show CDR1 as SGHTA and CDR2 as FQGNSA. CDR3 coding DNA: TGTGCCAGCAGCCAGGCGGGACTAGCAGTCGGGCAGTACTTC. The encoded protein is CASSQAGLAVGQYF.

V and J are TRBV5-6 and TRBJ1-3; a weak D match, TRBD1 (5 bases). The CDR3 runs 16 residues. From germline, CDR1 is SGHDT and CDR2 YYEEEE. Trimming shortened V by 5 bases and J by 0 bases, and 15 bases separated the two germline ends. The CDR3 protein is CASRGGARSSGNTIYF. The CDR3 DNA sequence: TGTGCCAGCAGGGGGGGAGCCCGTTCCTCTGGAAACACCATATATTTT.

The chain has TRBV5-1 and TRBJ1-3; D uncertain. The V end was cut by 1 base, the J end by 3 bases, with 8 bases between. Germline V gives CDR1 SGHRS, CDR2 YFSETQ. CDR3 length: 14 residues. In DNA, the CDR3 is TGCGCCAGCAGCTTGTTGGGTAGTGGAAACACCATATATTTT. Encoded protein: CASSLLGSGNTIYF.